What follows is one TCR beta chain and its context. Data came from immunoSEQ multiplex PCR; TCRdb stores just in-frame clones and leaves some out. The table includes about 160,000 clones, around 81% detected once. The source of the sample is a study of cytomegalovirus exposure and HLA in healthy donors. Overall study context: A subsequent analysis stated that the 100 to 150 validation repertoires were run on the same platform as the 600 to 750 first-cohort repertoires.

Germline trimming cut 3 bases from V and 3 bases from J; bases unmatched to any gene: 5. CDR1 and CDR2 from the germline V gene are SGHTA and FQGNSA. This CDR3 spans 15 amino acids. This chain joins TRBV7-2 and TRBJ2-7; 10 nucleotides line up with TRBD1. Input material: PBMCs. The sequence was collected from a man aged 30 to 39 in good health and CMV-seropositive. CDR3 in DNA: TGTGCCAGCAGCTTCGACAGGGGGCTACTCTACGAGCAGTACTTC. It yields the protein CASSFDRGLLYEQYF.